These 18 T cell receptor beta chains originate from one sample sequenced in a study of shared clonotypes between healthy human individuals. Assay: immunoSEQ multiplex PCR; the TCRdb copy retains only in-frame clones and omits some. Here the sample spans roughly 2.5 million clones, around nine tenths being singletons. Sequenced material: naive CD4+ T cells sorted from blood. Subset here: CD45RA+ positively selected. These receptor sequences come from a man between 18 and 35 years old in good health.

The rearrangement links TRBV15 to TRBJ2-7, with 7 positions matching TRBD1. There are 14 residues in the CDR3. V was pared by 3 bases and J by 2 bases, with 4 bases of the junction left unmatched. Germline V gene data show CDR1 as LNHNV and CDR2 as YYDKDF (reference sequence). The CDR3 is CATSSADRAYEQYF. Here the CDR3 DNA reads TGTGCCACCAGCAGCGCCGACAGGGCCTACGAGCAGTACTTC. The full variable domain, rest sourced from reference TRBV15 and TRBJ2-7, is DAMVIQNPRYQVTQFGKPVTLSCSQTLNHNVMYWYQQKSSQAPKLLFHYYDKDFNNEADTPDNFQSRRPNTSFCFLDIRSPGLGDTAMYLCATSSADRAYEQYFGPGTRLTVT.

With respect to this clone: This may arise from a read error, as a much more abundant clone is one base away. The sample has other DNA sequences that encode this CDR3 too. The chain links TRBV5-1 to TRBJ2-7; 10 bases agree with TRBD1. The J segment lost 0 bases and the V segment lost 3 bases, leaving 0 bases of the junction unmatched. Per germline, CDR1 SGHRS and CDR2 YFSETQ. CDR3 length: 14 amino acids. CDR3 nucleotide sequence: TGCGCCAGCAGCTGGACAGGGGGCTCCTACGAGCAGTACTTC. Translation: CASSWTGGSYEQYF.

V is TRBV9 and J is TRBJ1-4, with 8 bases identical to TRBD1. CDR3 length: 15 residues. Germline loops: CDR1 SGDLS, CDR2 YYNGEE. The V gene end was trimmed by 4 bases and the J gene end by 8 bases; junction bases not matched to a gene: 10. The CDR3 DNA is TGTGCCAGCAGCACCAGACAGGGGCGAGAGGAAAAACTGTTTTTT. Its translation: CASSTRQGREEKLFF.

The count of this clone is one. The V call is TRBV5-1, the J call TRBJ2-5; D not resolved. Per the germline V gene, CDR1 is SGHRS and CDR2 is YFSETQ. The ends were cut back, 0 bases at V and 1 base at J, with 13 bases in the middle. This CDR3 is built from 16 residues. This chain's CDR3 is CASSLAQTVSQETQYF. The CDR3 nucleotides are TGCGCCAGCAGCTTGGCCCAGACTGTATCCCAAGAGACCCAGTACTTC.

This clone was observed once. The chain combines TRBV4-1 with TRBJ2-6; D gene uncertain. The CDR3 is made up of 15 amino acids. Trimming cost V 1 base and J 4 bases, with 8 bases left between them. Germline-derived CDR1 and CDR2 are MGHRA and YSYEKL. The CDR3 DNA sequence: TGCGCCAGCAGCCAAGTCTTAGGCGGGGCCAACGTCCTGACTTTC. It specifies CASSQVLGGANVLTF.

This chain links TRBV21-1 with TRBJ2-6. TRBV21-1 is recorded as a pseudogene. The CDR3 sequence is 16 residues long. CDR3: CASSKVLDSGANVLTF. DNA of the CDR3: TGTGCCAGCAGCAAAGTTTTGGACTCTGGGGCCAACGTCCTGACTTTC.

CDR3 region: CASSPPGRDWGNEQFF. DNA for the CDR3: TGTGCCAGCAGCCCACCCGGGCGGGACTGGGGGAATGAGCAGTTCTTC. V gene TRBV5-4 combines with J gene TRBJ2-1, with a possible D match to TRBD2 (6 bases). The germline CDR1 and CDR2 sequences are SGHNT and YYREEE (reference sequence). The CDR3 consists of 16 residues. The V end lost 4 bases, the J end lost 7 bases, and 21 bases lay between the germline ends.

This clone was detected once. The junction shows a germline mismatch at one end, possibly a read error. J is TRBJ2-5 and V is TRBV29-1, with 7 bases matching TRBD2. Germline CDR1 and CDR2: SQVTM and ANQGSEA. The CDR3 runs to 12 residues. The CDR3 DNA reads TGCAGCGTTGAAGATGCGGGAGAGGCCCAGTACTTC. It codes for CSVEDAGEAQYF.

The chain joins TRBV5-4 to TRBJ1-1; 8 positions agree with TRBD1. This CDR3 comprises 13 residues. Germline trimming cut 1 base from V and 4 bases from J; bases unmatched to any gene: 0. Germline lookup yields CDR1 SGHNT and CDR2 YYREEE (reference sequence). The CDR3 coding sequence is TGTGCCAGCAGCTTGACAGGGGGCACTGAAGCTTTCTTT. It codes for CASSLTGGTEAFF.

This clone was recorded only once. The chain links TRBV2 to TRBJ1-6, with 7 bases identical to TRBD1. Trimming removed 6 bases from V and 0 bases from J; junction bases left unmatched: 11. CDR1 and CDR2 from the germline V gene are SNHLY and FYNNEI. The CDR3 runs to 18 residues. CDR3 amino acids: CASSQQGKGNSYNSPLHF. The CDR3 DNA is TGTGCCAGCAGCCAACAGGGGAAAGGAAACTCCTATAATTCACCCCTCCACTTT. The variable domain in full, with the rest retrieved from reference TRBV2 and TRBJ1-6, is EPEVTQTPSHQVTQMGQEVILRCVPISNHLYFYWYRQILGQKVEFLVSFYNNEISEKSEIFDDQFSVERPDGSNFTLKIRSTKLEDSAMYFCASSQQGKGNSYNSPLHFGNGTRLTVT.

The J gene is TRBJ2-5, the V gene TRBV2; D uncertain. The length of the CDR3 is 13 residues. Per the germline V gene, CDR1 is SNHLY and CDR2 is FYNNEI. Trimming took 4 bases from V and 0 from J, leaving 6 bases between them. Here the CDR3 reads CASSGTYQETQYF. The DNA for the CDR3 is TGTGCCAGCAGTGGAACATACCAAGAGACCCAGTACTTC.

This sequence joins TRBV7-3 and TRBJ1-6; possibly TRBD1 for D (6 bases). The CDR3 length is 14 residues. The V gene's germline CDR1 is SGHTA and CDR2 FQGTGA. V lost 5 bases, J lost 15 bases, and 20 bases lay in between. Here the CDR3 reads CASSPQGQGLLLHF. The DNA of the CDR3 is TGTGCCAGCAGCCCACAGGGACAAGGACTTCTCCTCCACTTT. The full variable domain, with the rest looked up from reference TRBV7-3 and TRBJ1-6, is GAGVSQTPSNKVTEKGKYVELRCDPISGHTALYWYRQSLGQGPEFLIYFQGTGAADDSGLPNDRFFAVRPEGSVSTLKIQRTERGDSAVYLCASSPQGQGLLLHFGNGTRLTVT.

This chain uses TRBV11-1 with TRBJ1-3; D is unresolved. Germline CDR1 reads SGHAT; CDR2 reads FQDESV (reference sequence). This CDR3 region has 17 residues. Deletions cut 0 bases from V and 0 bases from J, with 12 bases between. CDR3 sequence (DNA): TGTGCCAGCAGCTTAGCGATCGCCGGGAACTCTGGAAACACCATATATTTT. As protein: CASSLAIAGNSGNTIYF.

This clone has just one count. The chain has TRBV7-2 and TRBJ2-3; no definite D call. The length of the CDR3 is 17 residues. V lost 0 bases and J 0 bases, leaving 13 bases between the germline ends. Germline CDR1 SGHTA, CDR2 FQGNSA. CDR3 in DNA: TGTGCCAGCAGCTTAGCCTCTCTAGTTGTCAGCACAGATACGCAGTATTTT. Its translation is CASSLASLVVSTDTQYF.

CDR3 DNA sequence: TGTGCCAGCAGTTACTCCGGGACAGCTAAACTGCAGTACTTC. It yields the protein CASSYSGTAKLQYF. The chain combines TRBV6-5 with TRBJ2-7; 7 bases map to TRBD1. The CDR3 spans 14 residues. V shed 0 bases and J 9 bases; nucleotides not matched to a gene: 8. CDR1 and CDR2 (germline): MNHEY, SVGAGI.

J is TRBJ2-3 and V is TRBV9, with TRBD1 matching 11 bases. The CDR3 has 17 amino acids. CDR1 and CDR2 (germline): SGDLS, YYNGEE. The V segment lost 0 bases and the J segment 2 bases; nucleotides outside the gene matches: 5. The CDR3 DNA is TGTGCCAGCAGCGTAGAGTGGGGACAGGGGGTCACAGATACGCAGTATTTT. Its translation: CASSVEWGQGVTDTQYF.

This chain uses TRBV2 with TRBJ1-4; perhaps TRBD1 as D (6 bases). Germline CDR1 and CDR2: SNHLY and FYNNEI. V dropped 3 bases and J dropped 8 bases, with 16 bases sitting between them. The CDR3 runs to 15 residues. CDR3 in amino acids: CASSDLGGLKEKLFF. The CDR3, as DNA: TGTGCCAGCAGTGATTTGGGGGGCTTAAAAGAAAAACTGTTTTTT.

About this clone itself: A much larger clone lies one base from this, so it may be a read error. The same CDR3 can be traced to other DNA sequences in this sample. This chain connects TRBV18 to TRBJ2-5; D gene unclear. From germline, CDR1 is KGHSH and CDR2 LQKENI. V was shortened by 2 bases and J by 5 bases, with 3 bases between the two germline ends. The CDR3 is 11 residues long. The chain's CDR3 is CASSPWETQYF. The CDR3 nucleotides read TGTGCCAGCTCACCATGGGAGACCCAGTACTTC. The variable domain in full, with the rest retrieved from reference TRBV18 and TRBJ2-5, is NAGVMQNPRHLVRRRGQEARLRCSPMKGHSHVYWYRQLPEEGLKFMVYLQKENIIDESGMPKERFSAEFPKEGPSILRIQQVVRGDSAAYFCASSPWETQYFGPGTRLLVL.